This TCR beta chain was captured in a study of cytomegalovirus exposure and HLA in healthy donors. Whole-study context: Out of 398 genotyped donors, approximately 84% belonged to the Caucasian-associated ancestry cluster. Points from the study as a whole: The majority of CMV-associated TCR beta chains were reported as apparently HLA-restricted in a later analysis. Association of a missense DCLRE1C variant with TCR beta V- and J-gene trimming was reported in a later analysis.

Amplification used 60 Vbeta primers and 13 Jbeta primers. The method was immunoSEQ multiplex PCR; TCRdb's version includes in-frame clones alone and lacks a portion of them. The repertoire has about 160,000 clones, roughly 70% of them found once; the top ten carry 2.8%. This clone was recorded many times. The antigen is unknown. The germline V gene encodes CDR1 MDHEN and CDR2 SYDVKM. The CDR3 totals 16 residues. V was clipped by 5 bases and J by 1 base; unmatched bases: 10. The clonotype was recovered from a woman aged 30 to 39 in good health and CMV-seronegative. The chain recombines TRBV28 with TRBJ1-1; 7 bases fit TRBD1. The sequenced sample consisted of PBMCs. CDR3 region: CASSIFTGAWNTEAFF. In DNA, the CDR3 is TGTGCCAGCAGTATCTTTACAGGGGCCTGGAACACTGAAGCTTTCTTT.